This T cell receptor beta chain originates from a study of human T cells and chemical hapten exposure. Background on the study: Patients were mainly female, each with alopecia areata, totalis or universalis.

V lost 6 bases and J 2 bases, leaving 14 bases between the germline ends. CDR3 length: 14 amino acids. The germline V gene has CDR1 SQVTM and CDR2 ANQGSEA. Attachment of unique molecular identifiers to individual cDNA molecules was performed in the library. TCRdb reprocessed the RACE reads via MiXCR and lists one record per CDR3 protein. The repertoire holds tens of thousands of distinct CDR3 sequences, with over 10% as singletons. Time point of the sample: patch test 3, about 24 weeks after DPC sensitization. This sample's treatment: therapeutic diphenylcyclopropenone sensitization with weekly scalp DPC. General observations from the study: High-frequency TCRs, those above 1 in 1000, stayed the same after DPC sensitization. Positively correlated with patch test score were the counts of PT1 expanded TCRs.

Worth noting for this clonotype: Its antigen is currently unknown.

The gene calls are TRBV29-1 and TRBJ1-5; no clear D gene. Sequencing used whole blood, obtained in connection with sensitization to the hapten diphenylcyclopropenone (DPC). The TCR originated in a man aged 25 to 40 with alopecia areata. Some clones in this sample may be carry-over from other donors' samples. In DNA form, the CDR3 reads TGCAGCGTCCGAGAGGGTGGTGGCAATCAGCCCCAGCATTTT. Translation gives CSVREGGGNQPQHF. The whole variable domain, filled in from reference TRBV29-1 and TRBJ1-5, reads SAVISQKPSRDICQRGTSLTIQCQVDSQVTMMFWYRQQPGQSLTLIATANQGSEATYESGFVIDKFPISRPNLTFSTLTVSNMSPEDSSIYLCSVREGGGNQPQHFGDGTRLSIL.